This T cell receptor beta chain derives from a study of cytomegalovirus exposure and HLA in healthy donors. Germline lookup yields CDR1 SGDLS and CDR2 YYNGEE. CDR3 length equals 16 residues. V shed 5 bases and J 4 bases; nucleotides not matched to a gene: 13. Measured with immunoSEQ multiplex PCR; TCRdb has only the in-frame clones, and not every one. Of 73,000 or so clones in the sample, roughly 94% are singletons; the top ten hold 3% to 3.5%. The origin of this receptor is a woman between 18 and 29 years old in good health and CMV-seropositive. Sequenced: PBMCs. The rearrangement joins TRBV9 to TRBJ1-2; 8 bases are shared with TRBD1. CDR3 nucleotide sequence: TGTGCCAGCAGTTATACGGACAGGGTGACGAGCTATGGCTACACCTTC. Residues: CASSYTDRVTSYGYTF.